This entry concerns a single T cell receptor (beta chain). Its antigen is undetermined. From germline, CDR1 is DFQATT and CDR2 SNEGSKA (reference sequence). This CDR3 region has 14 residues. Trimming removed 3 bases from V and 5 bases from J; junction bases left unmatched: 9. This specimen comes from a study of Graves' ophthalmopathy and Graves' hyperthyroidism. Findings of the study overall: Both a roughly 70% sensitivity and an approximately 75% specificity characterized the model's predictions of ophthalmopathy progression.

Amplification from RNA transcripts yielded the TCR beta CDR3 regions. Investigators did first-round RT-PCR with HTBI primers, then second-round multiplex PCR. TCRdb passed the multiplex PCR reads through MiXCR, listing each CDR3 protein once. The sample holds about 740,000 distinct CDR3 sequences, approximately 40% seen once. The study enrolled ophthalmopathy donors with moderate-to-severe activity, CAS ≥3, NOSPECS ≥4 and duration under 3 months. Clinical symptoms and serum thyroxine were used for diagnosis; TRAb, thyroid ultrasound and orbital computed tomography were also relied on. The authors used Ficoll-Paque density gradient centrifugation to separate PBMCs. The input was 7.5 to 10 ml of fresh peripheral blood.

The clonotype was recovered from an adult man with Graves' ophthalmopathy. The chain carries TRBV20-1 and TRBJ2-7; 8 bases match TRBD2. The sequencing sample was made of peripheral blood. In DNA form, the CDR3 reads TGCAGTGCTAGGGTAGCGGGATTGGACCACGAGCAGTACTTC. It yields the protein CSARVAGLDHEQYF.